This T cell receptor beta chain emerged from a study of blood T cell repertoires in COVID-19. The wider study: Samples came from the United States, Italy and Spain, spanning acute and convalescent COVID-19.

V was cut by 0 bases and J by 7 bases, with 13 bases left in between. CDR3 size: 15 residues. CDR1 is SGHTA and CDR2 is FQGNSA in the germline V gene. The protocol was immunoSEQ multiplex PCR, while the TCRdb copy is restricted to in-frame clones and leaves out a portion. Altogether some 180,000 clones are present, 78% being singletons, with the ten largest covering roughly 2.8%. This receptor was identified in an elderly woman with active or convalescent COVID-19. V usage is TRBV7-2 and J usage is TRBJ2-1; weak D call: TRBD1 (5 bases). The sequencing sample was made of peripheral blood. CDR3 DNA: TGTGCCAGCAGCTTAGCGAGACAGCTTCTAAATGAGCAGTTCTTC. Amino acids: CASSLARQLLNEQFF.